Only a few counts were recorded for the clone carrying this T cell receptor beta chain. Its antigen is not known. The record originates from a study of cytomegalovirus exposure and HLA in healthy donors. Study-wide results and limits: TCR clusters originating in the first cohort tended to co-occur in the 110 or so validation repertoires, according to a later analysis. In vitro assays verified that three CMV-associated chains recognized CMV antigens specifically.

Some clones are missing from TCRdb's copy, which holds only in-frame ones; the method was immunoSEQ multiplex PCR. Here the sample spans under 300,000 clones, 86% being singletons. Germline loops: CDR1 PRHDT, CDR2 FYEKMQ (reference sequence). CDR3 length equals 12 residues. V was clipped by 0 bases and J by 12 bases, with 12 bases between them. This TCR came from a woman aged 18 to 35 in good health and CMV-seronegative. V and J are TRBV13 and TRBJ2-7; TRBD2 might be the D (5 bases). The sample taken for sequencing was PBMCs. The CDR3 reads CASSLGTAARYF. In DNA, the CDR3 is TGTGCCAGCAGCTTAGGCACAGCGGCTCGGTACTTC. The variable domain in full, with the rest retrieved from reference TRBV13 and TRBJ2-7, is AAGVIQSPRHLIKEKRETATLKCYPIPRHDTVYWYQQGPGQDPQFLISFYEKMQSDKGSIPDRFSAQQFSDYHSELNMSSLELGDSALYFCASSLGTAARYFGPGTRLTVT.